The subject of this entry is one T cell receptor (beta chain). This specimen comes from a study of shared T cell receptors in the human thymus. Germline CDR1 is MNHEY and CDR2 is SMNVEV (reference sequence). V dropped 5 bases and J dropped 4; count of bases not matched to a gene: 5. The CDR3 is 15 residues long. Using immunoSEQ multiplex PCR, the repertoire was profiled, and TCRdb retains in-frame clones only, with some absent. The repertoire includes hundreds of thousands of clones, 85% to 90% of them detected once, and 0.0095% to 0.012% sits in the top ten. This sample also appeared in a second study, on human thymus T cells. That paper notes: Biased V and J segment usage appeared in thymus and peripheral blood.

The chain recombines TRBV27 with TRBJ2-6; TRBD1 aligns across 7 bases. This sequence originates from a boy under three years old with a congenital heart defect. The specimen sequenced was thymocytes. The CDR3 region is CASSIDRAGANVLTF. CDR3 coding DNA: TGTGCCAGCAGTATAGACAGGGCCGGGGCCAACGTCCTGACTTTC.